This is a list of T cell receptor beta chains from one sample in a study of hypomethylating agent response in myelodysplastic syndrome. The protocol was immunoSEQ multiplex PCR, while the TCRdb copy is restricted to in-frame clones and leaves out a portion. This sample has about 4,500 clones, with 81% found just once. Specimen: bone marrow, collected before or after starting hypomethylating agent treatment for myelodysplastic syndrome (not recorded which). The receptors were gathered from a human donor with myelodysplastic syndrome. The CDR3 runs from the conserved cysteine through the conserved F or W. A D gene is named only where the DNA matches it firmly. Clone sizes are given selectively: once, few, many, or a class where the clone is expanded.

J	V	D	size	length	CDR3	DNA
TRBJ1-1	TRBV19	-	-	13	CASIGDMNTEAFF	TGTGCCAGTATTGGGGACATGAACACTGAAGCTTTCTTT
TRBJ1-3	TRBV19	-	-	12	CAVRTTGNTIYF	TGTGCCGTACGGACGACGGGAAACACCATATATTTT
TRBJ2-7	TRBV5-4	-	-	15	CASSPDTGASYEQYF	TGTGCCAGCAGCCCGGACACGGGGGCCTCCTACGAGCAGTACTTC
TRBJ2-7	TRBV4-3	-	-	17	CASSLYLTGTAGYEQYF	TGCGCCAGCAGCCTGTACTTGACCGGGACGGCCGGCTACGAGCAGTACTTC
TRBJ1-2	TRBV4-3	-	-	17	CASSQDRGGGDNYGYTF	TGCGCCAGCAGCCAAGATCGGGGCGGCGGTGATAACTATGGCTACACCTTC
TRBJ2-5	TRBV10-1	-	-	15	CASSPTGGLQETQYF	TGCGCCAGCAGCCCGACGGGGGGCCTCCAAGAGACCCAGTACTTC
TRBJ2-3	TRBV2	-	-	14	CASIPGRSQDTQYF	TGTGCCAGCATTCCGGGACGATCCCAAGATACGCAGTATTTT
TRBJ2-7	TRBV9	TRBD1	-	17	CASSVATSRTGLDEQYF	TGTGCCAGCAGCGTAGCTACCAGCCGGACAGGGCTGGACGAGCAGTACTTC
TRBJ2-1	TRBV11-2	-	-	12	CASSWRANEQFF	TGTGCCAGCAGCTGGAGGGCCAATGAGCAGTTCTTC
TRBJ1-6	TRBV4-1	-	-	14	CASSQGLENSPLHF	TGCGCCAGCAGCCAGGGACTAGAAAATTCACCCCTCCACTTT
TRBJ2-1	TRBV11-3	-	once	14	CASSSGGDYNEQFF	TGTGCCAGCAGCTCAGGGGGGGACTACAATGAGCAGTTCTTC
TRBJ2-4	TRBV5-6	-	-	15	CASSRDTGTLYIQYF	TGTGCCAGCAGCCGGGACACCGGTACGCTTTACATTCAGTACTTC
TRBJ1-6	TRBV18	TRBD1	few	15	CASSPSGQGRSPLHF	TGTGCCAGCTCACCATCGGGACAGGGACGATCACCCCTCCACTTT
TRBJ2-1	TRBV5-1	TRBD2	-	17	CASSYRLAGGFYNEQFF	TGCGCCAGCAGCTACCGATTAGCGGGGGGCTTCTACAATGAGCAGTTCTTC
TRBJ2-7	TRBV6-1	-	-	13	CASASGSSYEQYF	TGTGCCAGCGCCAGCGGGTCTTCCTACGAGCAGTACTTC
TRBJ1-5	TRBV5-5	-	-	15	CASSSDNNSNQPQHF	TGTGCCAGCAGTTCAGACAACAATAGCAATCAGCCCCAGCATTTT
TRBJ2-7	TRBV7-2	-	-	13	CASSLQGGREQYF	TGTGCCAGCAGCTTACAGGGTGGGCGCGAGCAGTACTTC
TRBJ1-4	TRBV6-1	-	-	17	CASSESVGVGRGEKLFF	TGTGCCAGCAGTGAATCTGTAGGGGTCGGCCGGGGGGAAAAACTGTTTTTT
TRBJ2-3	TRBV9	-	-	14	CASSVDRGAHTQYF	TGTGCCAGCAGCGTAGATCGGGGCGCACATACGCAGTATTTT
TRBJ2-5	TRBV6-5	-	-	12	CASGRKDETQYF	TGTGCCAGCGGTCGGAAGGACGAGACCCAGTACTTC
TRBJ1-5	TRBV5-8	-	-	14	CASSLALLNQPQHF	TGTGCCAGCAGCTTGGCCCTCCTAAATCAGCCCCAGCATTTT
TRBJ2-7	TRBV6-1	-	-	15	CASSEAHGPTYEQYF	TGTGCCAGCAGTGAAGCGCATGGGCCTACTTACGAGCAGTACTTC
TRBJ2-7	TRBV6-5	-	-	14	CASSYTQGSYEQYF	TGTGCCAGCAGTTACACACAGGGTTCTTACGAGCAGTACTTC
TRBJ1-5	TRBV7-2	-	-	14	CASSPDPEGQPQHF	TGTGCCAGCAGCCCGGACCCGGAGGGTCAGCCCCAGCATTTT
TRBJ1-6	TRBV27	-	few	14	CASSLQGFGSPLHF	TGTGCCAGCAGTTTACAGGGGTTCGGGTCACCCCTCCACTTT
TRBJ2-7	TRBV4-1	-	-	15	CASSQAPQGGYEQYF	TGCGCCAGCAGCCAAGCACCCCAGGGCGGCTACGAGCAGTACTTC
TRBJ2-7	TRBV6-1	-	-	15	CASIYAGVSSYEQYF	TGTGCCAGCATTTATGCAGGAGTCAGCTCCTACGAGCAGTACTTC
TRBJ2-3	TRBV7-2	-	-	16	CASSLSEAGNSDTQYF	TGTGCCAGCAGCTTATCCGAGGCGGGGAATTCAGATACGCAGTATTTT
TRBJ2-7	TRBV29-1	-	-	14	CSVEDGRGRNEQYF	TGCAGCGTTGAAGATGGGCGGGGGCGGAACGAGCAGTACTTC
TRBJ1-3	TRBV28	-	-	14	CASRTGNSGNTIYF	TGTGCCAGCAGAACAGGGAACTCTGGAAACACCATATATTTT
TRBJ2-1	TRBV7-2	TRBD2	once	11	CANGGAREQFF	TGTGCCAACGGGGGGGCGAGGGAGCAGTTCTTC
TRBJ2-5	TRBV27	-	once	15	CASRPSTGSPETQYF	TGTGCCAGCAGACCCTCGACAGGATCCCCGGAGACCCAGTACTTC
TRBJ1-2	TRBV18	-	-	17	CASSPLRGAGVSDGYTF	TGTGCCAGCTCACCACTTCGTGGGGCAGGGGTCTCAGATGGCTACACCTTC
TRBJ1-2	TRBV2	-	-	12	CASSPDSYGYTF	TGTGCCAGCAGTCCAGACAGCTATGGCTACACCTTC
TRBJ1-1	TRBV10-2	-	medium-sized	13	CASKQGVGTEAFF	TGCGCCAGCAAACAGGGCGTAGGCACTGAAGCTTTCTTT
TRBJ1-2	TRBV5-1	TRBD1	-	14	CASSLDRAERGYTF	TGCGCCAGCAGCTTAGACAGGGCCGAAAGGGGCTACACCTTC
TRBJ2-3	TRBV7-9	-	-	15	CASSLSGVSADTQYF	TGTGCCAGCAGCCTGTCGGGGGTAAGCGCAGATACGCAGTATTTT
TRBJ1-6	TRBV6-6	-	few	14	CASSYSIMDSPLHF	TGTGCCAGCAGTTACTCGATAATGGATTCACCCCTCCACTTT
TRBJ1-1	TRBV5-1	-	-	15	CASSLVALGSTEAFF	TGCGCCAGCAGCTTGGTTGCCTTGGGGAGCACTGAAGCTTTCTTT
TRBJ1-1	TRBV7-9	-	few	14	CASSSRDKNTEAFF	TGTGCCAGCAGCTCCCGGGACAAGAACACTGAAGCTTTCTTT
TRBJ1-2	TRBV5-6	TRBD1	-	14	CASSLRQGNGGYTF	TGTGCCAGCAGCCTAAGACAGGGAAACGGTGGCTACACCTTC
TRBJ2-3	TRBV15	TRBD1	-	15	CATSRRDRVADTQYF	TGTGCCACCAGCAGGCGGGACAGGGTAGCAGATACGCAGTATTTT
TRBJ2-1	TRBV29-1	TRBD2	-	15	CSVPPPSGGADEQFF	TGCAGCGTTCCACCCCCTAGCGGGGGGGCGGATGAGCAGTTCTTC
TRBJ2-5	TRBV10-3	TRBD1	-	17	CAISESLLGTAQETQYF	TGTGCCATCAGTGAGTCGCTATTAGGGACAGCACAAGAGACCCAGTACTTC
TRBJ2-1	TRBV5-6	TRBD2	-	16	CASIPLAGGSYNEQFF	TGTGCCAGCATCCCACTAGCGGGGGGTTCCTACAATGAGCAGTTCTTC